This section outlines one T cell receptor beta chain sequence together with its context. No antigen is known for it. One base away there is no much larger clone; base qualities are not given. Whole blood was collected in K2EDTA tubes by collaborating institutions according to the institutions' own protocols. Collaborator samples were shipped for TCRbeta analysis as frozen whole blood, isolated PBMCs, or DNA extracted from either sample type. The CDR3 numbers 17 residues from cysteine through phenylalanine. Of the read, only the CDR3 DNA is kept; its 51 bases are in frame from base 1. Trimming accounts for 4 bases at V and 4 bases at J, while the number of junction bases matched to no gene is 8. The germline V gene gives CDR1 as SGHRS and CDR2 as YFSETQ. This sample stems from a study of blood T cell repertoires in COVID-19 (dated by TCRdb to between 2020 and 2021). Notes on the research overall: The collaborator samples originated in the United States, Italy and Spain and spanned the acute and convalescent phases of COVID-19. The sample metadata nearly always contained a de-identified subject ID, COVID-19 status, age in years and sex. The repertoires were released in a freely available public database meant as a resource for research on the immune response to SARS-CoV-2. The prospective study material was composed of cDNA or gDNA derived from T cells, B-cell-depleted T cells, or PBMCs. Deeply sampled blood TCRbeta repertoires from subjects exposed to, actively infected with, or recovered from COVID-19 were included in the dataset. Where HLA class I and class II types were available, the types were taken from metadata supplied by the sample provider, not from assay-based typing. The samples were drawn from two sources: the first 160 participants of the ongoing ImmuneRACE study, and 1,000 to 1,500 subjects contributed by 6 global collaborators.

Results the study describes overall, beyond this receptor: Clinical and demographic metadata were provided uncurated, with the amount varying by source and participant.

TCRbeta CDR3 regions were amplified from genomic DNA using the immunoSEQ Assay, a bias-controlled multiplex PCR. The authors processed their data as follows. Within the assay, amplification of reference gene primers was used to estimate how many nucleated cells each sample contained. To quantify the absolute abundance of each unique TCRbeta CDR3 rearrangement, sequence reads were collapsed and filtered. For each sample, productive Simpson clonality was calculated by taking the square root of Simpson's diversity index across productive rearrangements. TCRdb holds this immuneACCESS table with in-frame rearrangements only. Some clones are missing; in checked studies, unresolved V genes explain under half, and the rest has no known cause. The DNA gave D and trimming, while V, J and clone size come from that table. A total of approximately 100,000 clones appear in this sample, approximately 81% of them only once. Approximately 2.1% of the sample is taken by the ten largest.

The material sequenced was peripheral blood. The receptor's source is a human donor in a cohort sampled during active COVID-19. In this chain, TRBV5-1 is recombined with TRBJ2-3, with 14 middle bases fitting TRBD2. The CDR3 loop reads CASSPAGLAGGSDTQYF. Here is the DNA: TGCGCCAGCAGCCCGGCCGGACTAGCGGGGGGTTCAGATACGCAGTATTTT.